This T cell receptor (beta chain) came from a study of cytomegalovirus exposure and HLA in healthy donors. Study-level results: The majority of TCR sequences were rare, yet some public TCRs appeared in many donors. The classifier, whose performance was assessed in both the original and validation cohorts, reportedly diagnosed cytomegalovirus status with high specificity and sensitivity. It was found in a later analysis that first-cohort TCR clusters tended to co-occur in the approximately 120 validation repertoires.

Among the roughly 120 subjects of the validation cohort, separate from the approximately 700-subject first cohort, were the donors. Clones were sequenced by immunoSEQ multiplex PCR, and TCRdb holds only the in-frame ones, with some missing. The sample shows about 130,000 clones, approximately 94% of them seen only once. As regards this clone: Its specificity is not known.

Germline lookup yields CDR1 MNHNY and CDR2 SVGAGI (reference sequence). The V segment lost 4 bases and the J segment 5 bases; nucleotides outside the gene matches: 7. This CDR3 is 14 amino acids long. V is TRBV6-6 and J is TRBJ1-1; 7 nucleotides line up with TRBD1. The sequence was obtained from a young man in good health and CMV-seropositive. Sample: PBMCs. The CDR3 loop reads CASSSQGESTEAFF. The CDR3 DNA reads TGTGCCAGCAGTTCCCAGGGGGAATCGACTGAAGCTTTCTTT.